Reported below is one TCR beta chain. V lost 0 bases to trimming and J lost 8 bases, with 10 bases between them. Per germline, CDR1 MNHNY and CDR2 SVGAGI (reference sequence). This CDR3 has 14 residues. Using RNA template, CDR3s of TCR alpha and beta were amplified with iRepertoire arm-PCR. One-step reverse transcription and amplification started from around 100-400 ng of tissue mRNA or PBMC total RNA. TCRdb independently ran MiXCR on the multiplex PCR reads; one entry per CDR3 protein. The sample lists approximately 400,000 distinct CDR3 sequences, 35% to 45% occurring once. The sample belongs to a study of glioma-infiltrating T cells. Study-level information: Roughly 990,000 peripheral T cells were targeted at roughly 4- to 11-fold coverage.

The sample was glioma tissue, nonneoplastic brain tissue, or PBMCs (not recorded which). The rearrangement joins TRBV6-6 to TRBJ1-4; no clear D. The sequence was collected from a human donor with low-grade glioma or glioblastoma, undergoing nonglioma brain surgery, or in good health (not recorded which). CDR3 sequence: CASSYSPWQEKLFF. CDR3 nucleotide sequence: TGTGCCAGCAGTTACTCCCCGTGGCAAGAAAAACTGTTTTTT.